The rows below give T cell receptor beta chains drawn from one sample of a study of T cell changes during pregnancy in multiple sclerosis. Here immunoSEQ multiplex PCR was the method, and the copy in TCRdb shows in-frame clones only, minus some. The sample includes tens of thousands of clones, 88% of them seen just once. Here the sequenced sample was peripheral blood, taken before pregnancy. The receptors originated from a female donor with multiple sclerosis, enrolled in a pregnancy study. Each CDR3 is given with its conserved first and last residue. Each record gives: V gene, D gene, clone size, J gene, CDR3 length, CDR3 protein, CDR3 DNA. D genes are given only for firm matches. Not every row has a clone size; where given, it reads once, few, many or a size class.

V: TRBV30; D: TRBD1; size: NA; J: TRBJ2-2; length: 13; CDR3: CAWSVTGSGELFF; DNA: TGTGCCTGGAGTGTGACAGGGTCCGGGGAGCTGTTTTTT
V: TRBV9; D: NA; size: NA; J: TRBJ2-2; length: 14; CDR3: CASRGGANTGELFF; DNA: TGTGCCAGCAGAGGCGGCGCGAACACCGGGGAGCTGTTTTTT
V: TRBV10-1; D: NA; size: NA; J: TRBJ2-3; length: 15; CDR3: CASSSSEEGTDTQYF; DNA: TGCGCCAGCAGTTCCTCGGAGGAGGGCACAGATACGCAGTATTTT
V: TRBV23-1; D: TRBD2; size: NA; J: TRBJ2-7; length: 15; CDR3: CASSRTGGCRAEQYF; DNA: TGCGCCAGCAGCCGGACCGGGGGGTGTCGGGCCGAGCAGTACTTC
V: TRBV6-1; D: TRBD1; size: NA; J: TRBJ1-3; length: 13; CDR3: CASRDRDGNTIYF; DNA: TGTGCCAGCCGGGACAGGGATGGAAACACCATATATTTT
V: TRBV7-9; D: NA; size: once; J: TRBJ1-2; length: 16; CDR3: CASSLSGGGQGSGYTF; DNA: TGTGCCAGCAGCTTATCGGGCGGGGGGCAAGGAAGTGGCTACACCTTC
V: TRBV27; D: TRBD1; size: NA; J: TRBJ2-7; length: 13; CDR3: CASSRQGVDEQYF; DNA: TGTGCCAGCAGCCGACAGGGCGTCGACGAGCAGTACTTC
V: TRBV30; D: NA; size: few; J: TRBJ1-1; length: 14; CDR3: CAWAHPGRNTEAFF; DNA: TGTGCCTGGGCCCACCCCGGTAGGAACACTGAAGCTTTCTTT
V: TRBV7-9; D: NA; size: NA; J: TRBJ2-2; length: 11; CDR3: CATRNTGELFF; DNA: TGTGCGACTAGGAACACCGGGGAGCTGTTTTTT
V: TRBV5-6; D: TRBD1; size: NA; J: TRBJ1-1; length: 15; CDR3: CASSFTGGAGTEAFF; DNA: TGTGCCAGCAGCTTTACAGGGGGCGCGGGCACTGAAGCTTTCTTT
V: TRBV7-3; D: NA; size: NA; J: TRBJ2-2; length: 18; CDR3: CASRINMGARTTTGELFF; DNA: TGTGCCAGCAGGATAAATATGGGGGCACGGACAACCACCGGGGAGCTGTTTTTT
V: TRBV27; D: NA; size: NA; J: TRBJ2-1; length: 12; CDR3: CASSSRSHEQFF; DNA: TGTGCCAGCAGTTCCAGGTCTCATGAGCAGTTCTTC
V: TRBV9; D: NA; size: NA; J: TRBJ2-5; length: 16; CDR3: CASSVATARYQETQYF; DNA: TGTGCCAGCAGCGTAGCTACAGCCAGGTACCAAGAGACCCAGTACTTC
V: TRBV4-1; D: NA; size: NA; J: TRBJ1-1; length: 13; CDR3: CASSQDGQRVAFF; DNA: TGCGCCAGCAGCCAAGATGGACAGAGGGTGGCTTTCTTT
V: TRBV10-3; D: NA; size: NA; J: TRBJ2-2; length: 13; CDR3: CAISDTAPGELFF; DNA: TGTGCCATCAGTGATACAGCACCCGGGGAGCTGTTTTTT
V: TRBV18; D: TRBD2; size: few; J: TRBJ2-1; length: 16; CDR3: CASSPLLAGDYNEQFF; DNA: TGTGCCAGCTCACCTTTACTAGCGGGGGACTACAATGAGCAGTTCTTC
V: TRBV9; D: TRBD2; size: NA; J: TRBJ2-3; length: 15; CDR3: CASSVGLAGTDTQYF; DNA: TGTGCCAGCAGCGTGGGACTAGCGGGAACAGATACGCAGTATTTT
V: TRBV14; D: TRBD2; size: few; J: TRBJ2-1; length: 16; CDR3: CASSQIPWEGLGEQFF; DNA: TGTGCCAGCAGCCAAATTCCGTGGGAGGGCCTTGGTGAGCAGTTCTTC
V: TRBV14; D: TRBD1; size: NA; J: TRBJ1-4; length: 15; CDR3: CASSQLTGGYEKLFF; DNA: TGTGCCAGCAGCCAACTGACAGGGGGGTATGAAAAACTGTTTTTT
V: TRBV6-1; D: TRBD2; size: once; J: TRBJ2-7; length: 17; CDR3: CASSELAGTRNFYEQYF; DNA: TGTGCCAGCAGTGAACTAGCGGGTACCCGCAACTTCTACGAGCAGTACTTC
V: TRBV7-2; D: NA; size: NA; J: TRBJ1-2; length: 16; CDR3: CASSLVSGALNYGYTF; DNA: TGTGCCAGCAGCTTAGTCTCAGGCGCCCTTAACTATGGCTACACCTTC
V: TRBV7-3; D: TRBD2; size: few; J: TRBJ2-1; length: 15; CDR3: CASSFSTSGLTKQFF; DNA: TGTGCCAGCAGCTTCTCAACTAGCGGCCTCACAAAGCAGTTCTTC
V: TRBV18; D: TRBD2; size: NA; J: TRBJ2-5; length: 15; CDR3: CASSPLAGNQETQYF; DNA: TGTGCCAGCTCACCACTAGCGGGGAACCAAGAGACCCAGTACTTC
V: TRBV7-2; D: NA; size: NA; J: TRBJ1-5; length: 15; CDR3: CASSLGQESNQPQHF; DNA: TGTGCCAGCAGCTTAGGACAGGAGTCCAATCAGCCCCAGCATTTT
V: TRBV7-2; D: TRBD2; size: NA; J: TRBJ2-5; length: 15; CDR3: CASSLGAGREETQYF; DNA: TGTGCCAGCAGCTTAGGGGCAGGGAGGGAAGAGACCCAGTACTTC
V: TRBV4-3; D: TRBD1; size: NA; J: TRBJ2-3; length: 15; CDR3: CASSPEGGYGDTQYF; DNA: TGCGCCAGCAGCCCGGAAGGGGGCTATGGAGATACGCAGTATTTT
V: TRBV19; D: NA; size: NA; J: TRBJ1-5; length: 13; CDR3: CASSRVMTEPQHF; DNA: TGTGCCAGTAGTCGGGTCATGACTGAGCCCCAGCATTTT
V: TRBV7-6; D: TRBD1; size: NA; J: TRBJ2-6; length: 18; CDR3: CASSRATGDTTGANVLTF; DNA: TGTGCCAGCAGTCGGGCGACAGGGGATACGACTGGGGCCAACGTCCTGACTTTC
V: TRBV30; D: NA; size: NA; J: TRBJ1-1; length: 11; CDR3: CAWMPPRGAFF; DNA: TGTGCCTGGATGCCCCCCAGGGGAGCTTTCTTT
V: TRBV5-1; D: NA; size: NA; J: TRBJ2-5; length: 15; CDR3: CASSLSGEPQETQYF; DNA: TGCGCCAGCAGCTTGAGTGGGGAGCCCCAAGAGACCCAGTACTTC
V: TRBV2; D: TRBD1; size: NA; J: TRBJ1-1; length: 14; CDR3: CASSPRQGDTEAFF; DNA: TGTGCCAGCAGTCCGAGACAGGGCGACACTGAAGCTTTCTTT
V: TRBV25-1; D: NA; size: NA; J: TRBJ1-4; length: 15; CDR3: CASSDDTTGNEKLFF; DNA: TGTGCCAGCAGTGACGACACGACGGGGAATGAAAAACTGTTTTTT
V: TRBV11-3; D: TRBD2; size: NA; J: TRBJ2-1; length: 16; CDR3: CASSLGASGSWNEQFF; DNA: TGTGCCAGCAGCTTAGGGGCTAGCGGGAGCTGGAATGAGCAGTTCTTC
V: TRBV7-9; D: NA; size: NA; J: TRBJ2-5; length: 15; CDR3: CASSLPTDQQETQYF; DNA: TGTGCCAGCAGCCTCCCGACAGACCAGCAAGAGACCCAGTACTTC
V: TRBV7-9; D: NA; size: NA; J: TRBJ1-2; length: 16; CDR3: CASSLRSLQGLSGYTF; DNA: TGTGCCAGCAGCTTAAGGTCCCTACAGGGCTTGTCTGGCTACACCTTC
V: TRBV9; D: NA; size: NA; J: TRBJ1-1; length: 15; CDR3: CASSQWGGGLTEAFF; DNA: TGTGCCAGCAGCCAGTGGGGGGGAGGTCTCACTGAAGCTTTCTTT
V: TRBV2; D: NA; size: NA; J: TRBJ2-7; length: 13; CDR3: CASSWTLPYEQYF; DNA: TGTGCCAGCAGTTGGACTCTCCCCTACGAGCAGTACTTC
V: TRBV19; D: TRBD1; size: NA; J: TRBJ1-1; length: 16; CDR3: CASSMVDRVVNTEAFF; DNA: TGTGCCAGTAGTATGGTTGACAGGGTGGTGAACACTGAAGCTTTCTTT
V: TRBV11-2; D: TRBD1; size: NA; J: TRBJ1-2; length: 17; CDR3: CASSLSRRDRLIYGYTF; DNA: TGTGCCAGCAGCTTAAGTCGCCGGGACAGGCTTATCTATGGCTACACCTTC
V: TRBV5-1; D: TRBD1; size: NA; J: TRBJ2-5; length: 15; CDR3: CASSFTGGGGETQYF; DNA: TGCGCCAGCAGCTTTACAGGGGGCGGTGGGGAGACCCAGTACTTC
V: TRBV11-1; D: NA; size: few; J: TRBJ2-1; length: 16; CDR3: CASSPGILSSYNEQFF; DNA: TGTGCCAGCAGCCCCGGGATCCTGAGCTCCTACAATGAGCAGTTCTTC
V: TRBV12-5; D: NA; size: NA; J: TRBJ1-1; length: 13; CDR3: CASGLVALTEAFF; DNA: TGTGCTAGTGGTTTGGTAGCCCTCACTGAAGCTTTCTTT
V: TRBV20-1; D: NA; size: NA; J: TRBJ2-3; length: 11; CDR3: CSAITGKAQYF; DNA: TGCAGTGCTATTACAGGGAAAGCGCAGTATTTT
V: TRBV15; D: TRBD1; size: NA; J: TRBJ1-6; length: 16; CDR3: CATSTKRRDRVSPLHF; DNA: TGTGCCACCAGCACAAAACGCCGGGACAGGGTTTCACCCCTCCACTTT
V: TRBV11-2; D: TRBD1; size: once; J: TRBJ1-1; length: 13; CDR3: CASSGQGATEAFF; DNA: TGTGCCAGCAGCGGACAGGGAGCCACTGAAGCTTTCTTT
V: TRBV16; D: NA; size: few; J: TRBJ1-1; length: 13; CDR3: CASVWGQSTEAFF; DNA: TGTGCCAGCGTCTGGGGGCAGAGCACTGAAGCTTTCTTT
V: TRBV5-6; D: NA; size: once; J: TRBJ2-7; length: 14; CDR3: CASSFPGSTYEQYF; DNA: TGTGCCAGCAGCTTCCCAGGGTCCACCTACGAGCAGTACTTC
V: TRBV27; D: NA; size: NA; J: TRBJ2-7; length: 12; CDR3: CASSLRGYEQYF; DNA: TGTGCCAGCAGTTTAAGGGGCTACGAGCAGTACTTC
V: TRBV18; D: NA; size: NA; J: TRBJ1-4; length: 15; CDR3: CASSPSVANNEKLFF; DNA: TGTGCCAGCTCACCATCCGTGGCAAATAATGAAAAACTGTTTTTT
V: TRBV5-6; D: NA; size: once; J: TRBJ1-3; length: 14; CDR3: CATKERGAGNTIYF; DNA: TGTGCCACCAAAGAAAGAGGCGCTGGAAACACCATATATTTT
V: TRBV5-1; D: TRBD2; size: NA; J: TRBJ2-1; length: 15; CDR3: CASSLGGTSGNEQFF; DNA: TGCGCCAGCAGCTTGGGGGGGACTAGCGGAAATGAGCAGTTCTTC
V: TRBV18; D: NA; size: NA; J: TRBJ2-3; length: 14; CDR3: CASSPPGGTDTQYF; DNA: TGTGCCAGCTCACCACCGGGGGGTACAGATACGCAGTATTTT
V: TRBV28; D: NA; size: NA; J: TRBJ1-1; length: 14; CDR3: CASDLGSRNTEAFF; DNA: TGTGCCAGCGACCTCGGGAGCCGGAACACTGAAGCTTTCTTT
V: TRBV4-2; D: NA; size: NA; J: TRBJ1-2; length: 15; CDR3: CASSQVSGVTYGYTF; DNA: TGTGCCAGCAGCCAAGTAAGCGGGGTGACCTATGGCTACACCTTC
V: TRBV13; D: NA; size: NA; J: TRBJ1-2; length: 12; CDR3: CASSSGARSYTF; DNA: TGTGCCAGCAGCAGCGGGGCCAGGAGCTACACCTTC
V: TRBV7-9; D: NA; size: few; J: TRBJ1-1; length: 16; CDR3: CASSLIMGNLNTEAFF; DNA: TGTGCCAGCAGCCTTATCATGGGCAATTTGAACACTGAAGCTTTCTTT
V: TRBV7-9; D: NA; size: once; J: TRBJ1-1; length: 15; CDR3: CASKRGAPMNTEAFF; DNA: TGTGCCAGCAAGCGGGGGGCGCCGATGAACACTGAAGCTTTCTTT
V: TRBV4-2; D: NA; size: medium-sized; J: TRBJ1-2; length: 15; CDR3: CASSQDAGQNYGYTF; DNA: TGTGCCAGCAGCCAAGATGCAGGGCAAAACTATGGCTACACCTTC